This section outlines one T cell receptor (beta chain) sequence together with its context. The antigen is undetermined. This record belongs to a study of beta chain features in type 1 diabetes. Study findings and constraints: Shorter templates might be favored by PCR, equally in patients and controls. Whether TCRB rearrangement is influenced by HLA type was left unresolved in this analysis. There was a moderate but significant shortening of TCRB CDR3s in all four CD4+ subsets of Type 1 diabetes patients.

The study reverse transcribed the entire isolated RNA, so it sequenced expressed TCRB transcripts. Deep immunoSEQ sequencing covered naive, central memory and regulatory T cell samples. Generated by immunoSEQ multiplex PCR, the TCRdb table keeps only in-frame clones and is missing some. Among around 280,000 clones listed, approximately 15% were seen once. This CDR3 spans 19 amino acids. V lost 5 bases to trimming and J lost 5 bases; unmatched junction nucleotides: 17. The germline CDR1 and CDR2 sequences are SGHNT and YYREEE (reference sequence). The sample comprised naive CD4+ T cells from blood. The chain uses TRBV5-4 and TRBJ2-2; 11 bases align to TRBD2. The source of this sequence is a man aged 18 to 30 with type 1 diabetes. The CDR3 DNA reads TGTGCCAGCAGTTTATCTACCGGGACTAGCGGCCGAGGTACCGGGGAGCTGTTTTTT. Translating it yields CASSLSTGTSGRGTGELFF.